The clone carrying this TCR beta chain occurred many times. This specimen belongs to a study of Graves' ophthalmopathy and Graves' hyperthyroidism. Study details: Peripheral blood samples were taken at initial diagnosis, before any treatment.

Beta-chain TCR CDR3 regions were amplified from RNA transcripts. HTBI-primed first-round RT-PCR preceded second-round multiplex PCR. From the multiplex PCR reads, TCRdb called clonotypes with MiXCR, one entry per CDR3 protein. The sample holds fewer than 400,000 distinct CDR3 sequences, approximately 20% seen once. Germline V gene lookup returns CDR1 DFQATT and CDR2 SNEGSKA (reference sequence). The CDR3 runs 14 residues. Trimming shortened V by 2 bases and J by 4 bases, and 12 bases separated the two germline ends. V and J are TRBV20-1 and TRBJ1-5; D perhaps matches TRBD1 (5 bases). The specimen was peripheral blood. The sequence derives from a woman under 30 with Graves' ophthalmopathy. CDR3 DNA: TGCAGTGCTAGACCTGACAGAGCAAATCAGCCCCAGCATTTT. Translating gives CSARPDRANQPQHF.